Listed below are T cell receptor beta chains from one sample, sequenced in a study of monozygotic twins with inflammatory bowel disease. TCRdb re-called the 5' RACE reads and catalogs CDR3 proteins one per entry, DNA excluded. The sample's table shows hundreds of thousands of distinct CDR3 sequences. The material sequenced was blood. All receptors derive from a human donor with ulcerative colitis or Crohn's disease, or a healthy co-twin of an affected twin (not recorded which). Each CDR3 is given with its conserved first and last residue.

cdr3_length: 14; j_call: TRBJ2-2; v_call: TRBV10-3; cdr3_aa: CAISESGQAGELFF
cdr3_length: 15; j_call: TRBJ2-1; v_call: TRBV9; cdr3_aa: CASSGSGGSYNEQFF
cdr3_length: 19; j_call: TRBJ1-5; v_call: TRBV11-2; cdr3_aa: CASSSKGDEAGGRNQPQHF
cdr3_length: 12; j_call: TRBJ2-1; v_call: TRBV7-2; cdr3_aa: CASSLAGSREFF
cdr3_length: 17; j_call: TRBJ2-7; v_call: TRBV4-2; cdr3_aa: CASSQDRGQGLSYEQYF
cdr3_length: 15; j_call: TRBJ2-5; v_call: TRBV5-1; cdr3_aa: CASSFRLAGEETQYF
cdr3_length: 17; j_call: TRBJ1-2; v_call: TRBV9; cdr3_aa: CASSASRATMFNYGYTF
cdr3_length: 14; j_call: TRBJ2-7; v_call: TRBV5-6; cdr3_aa: CASSRRIPPFEQYF
cdr3_length: 15; j_call: TRBJ2-7; v_call: TRBV5-1; cdr3_aa: CASSTGDRGAYEQYF
cdr3_length: 15; j_call: TRBJ2-3; v_call: TRBV20-1; cdr3_aa: CSASSGGISTDTQYF
cdr3_length: 15; j_call: TRBJ1-1; v_call: TRBV7-2; cdr3_aa: CASSLLAVLNTEAFF
cdr3_length: 15; j_call: TRBJ2-7; v_call: TRBV12-3/TRBV12-4; cdr3_aa: CASSLGLFTSYEQYF
cdr3_length: 14; j_call: TRBJ1-2; v_call: TRBV5-5; cdr3_aa: CASSSGQGAVFDTF
cdr3_length: 15; j_call: TRBJ1-4; v_call: TRBV18; cdr3_aa: CASSPPGSPGEKLFF
cdr3_length: 14; j_call: TRBJ2-7; v_call: TRBV19; cdr3_aa: CASSQTGVSYEQYF
cdr3_length: 16; j_call: TRBJ2-3; v_call: TRBV5-1; cdr3_aa: CASSLLGGRSTDTQYF
cdr3_length: 16; j_call: TRBJ2-5; v_call: TRBV18; cdr3_aa: CASSPPAGGPQETQYF
cdr3_length: 14; j_call: TRBJ2-4; v_call: TRBV5-1; cdr3_aa: CASSPDPNRDIQYF
cdr3_length: 14; j_call: TRBJ2-6; v_call: TRBV28; cdr3_aa: CASTPVMGANVLTF
cdr3_length: 14; j_call: TRBJ2-2; v_call: TRBV6-1; cdr3_aa: CASRRQRNTGELFF
cdr3_length: 15; j_call: TRBJ1-5; v_call: TRBV24-1; cdr3_aa: CAASGATAGNQPQHF
cdr3_length: 16; j_call: TRBJ2-7; v_call: TRBV6-1; cdr3_aa: CASRPSRSGASSEQYF
cdr3_length: 15; j_call: TRBJ2-4; v_call: TRBV20-1; cdr3_aa: CSAIPAGGSKNIQYF
cdr3_length: 15; j_call: TRBJ1-3; v_call: TRBV20-1; cdr3_aa: CSARRNGVSGNTIYF
cdr3_length: 14; j_call: TRBJ2-5; v_call: TRBV20-1; cdr3_aa: CSASSGSFEETQYF
cdr3_length: 13; j_call: TRBJ2-7; v_call: TRBV6-2/TRBV6-3; cdr3_aa: CASSYSRGHEQYF
cdr3_length: 17; j_call: TRBJ2-1; v_call: TRBV5-1; cdr3_aa: CASSLAGASGGASEQFF
cdr3_length: 15; j_call: TRBJ2-3; v_call: TRBV19; cdr3_aa: CASSTAETSTDTQYF
cdr3_length: 14; j_call: TRBJ2-7; v_call: TRBV19; cdr3_aa: CASSIGGYAYEQYF
cdr3_length: 13; j_call: TRBJ1-2; v_call: TRBV19; cdr3_aa: CASSTTLNYGYTF
cdr3_length: 13; j_call: TRBJ2-3; v_call: TRBV20-1; cdr3_aa: CSALLGTSDTQYF
cdr3_length: 15; j_call: TRBJ1-6; v_call: TRBV12-3/TRBV12-4; cdr3_aa: CASSLSGGLRSPLHF
cdr3_length: 21; j_call: TRBJ2-3; v_call: TRBV3-1; cdr3_aa: CASSQDSLAGGPPASTDTQYF
cdr3_length: 16; j_call: TRBJ2-3; v_call: TRBV20-1; cdr3_aa: CSARALAGPSTDTQYF
cdr3_length: 15; j_call: TRBJ2-3; v_call: TRBV28; cdr3_aa: CASSRRTGRTDTQYF
cdr3_length: 12; j_call: TRBJ2-1; v_call: TRBV7-3; cdr3_aa: CASSLNSDEQFF
cdr3_length: 18; j_call: TRBJ2-7; v_call: TRBV7-8; cdr3_aa: CASSPLGLAGAFIYEQYF
cdr3_length: 13; j_call: TRBJ2-5; v_call: TRBV5-1; cdr3_aa: CASSVRVEETQYF
cdr3_length: 13; j_call: TRBJ1-4; v_call: TRBV7-2; cdr3_aa: CASSLGDEKKLFF
cdr3_length: 16; j_call: TRBJ1-5; v_call: TRBV19; cdr3_aa: CASSPDWNFGDQPQHF